Listed below are T cell receptor beta chains from one sample, sequenced in a study of blood T cell repertoires in COVID-19. TCRdb's table, derived via immunoSEQ multiplex PCR, lists solely in-frame clones and lacks some. The sample carries roughly 78,000 clones, roughly 86% recorded once. Sequencing was carried out using peripheral blood. The receptor source for this set is a woman in her sixties with acute or convalescent COVID-19. The CDR3 runs from the conserved cysteine through the conserved F or W. A D gene is named only where the DNA matches it firmly. Expanded clones are given a class, and other clones once, few, many or no size at all.

D	V	J	size	CDR3	DNA
TRBD1	TRBV6-6	TRBJ1-2	NA	CASRTEGQTLYGYTF	TGTGCCAGCAGAACCGAGGGACAGACCCTATATGGCTACACCTTC
TRBD1	TRBV28	TRBJ1-1	NA	CASRGQGLWNTEAFF	TGTGCCAGCCGAGGACAGGGTTTATGGAACACTGAAGCTTTCTTT
TRBD1	TRBV6-5	TRBJ2-2	few	CASRGTGLVTGELFF	TGTGCCAGCAGGGGGACAGGGTTGGTGACCGGGGAGCTGTTTTTT
NA	TRBV7-2	TRBJ1-5	NA	CASSLDSRYGGQPQHF	TGTGCCAGCAGCTTAGATTCCAGGTACGGGGGTCAGCCCCAGCATTTT
NA	TRBV12-3/TRBV12-4	TRBJ1-1	once	CASSRRENTEAFF	TGTGCCAGCAGCCGTAGAGAAAACACTGAAGCTTTCTTT
NA	TRBV19	TRBJ1-1	NA	CASSIWGREAFF	TGTGCCAGTAGTATATGGGGGCGGGAAGCTTTCTTT
TRBD2	TRBV30	TRBJ2-7	NA	CAWSAGGEQYF	TGTGCCTGGAGTGCGGGAGGCGAGCAGTACTTC
NA	TRBV30	TRBJ1-1	NA	CAWSERVPAEAFF	TGTGCCTGGAGTGAGAGGGTCCCCGCTGAAGCTTTCTTT
NA	TRBV4-3	TRBJ1-1	NA	CASSQDGGGTEAFF	TGCGCCAGCAGCCAAGATGGGGGGGGCACTGAAGCTTTCTTT
TRBD1	TRBV7-9	TRBJ2-7	once	CASSLYGTGNSYEQYF	TGTGCCAGCAGCTTATACGGGACAGGGAACTCCTACGAGCAGTACTTC
NA	TRBV7-2	TRBJ1-2	NA	CASSFVGGIEYGYTF	TGTGCCAGCAGCTTCGTGGGGGGGATAGAGTATGGCTACACCTTC
TRBD1	TRBV18	TRBJ1-1	once	CASSPLGTANTEAFF	TGTGCCAGCTCACCGCTGGGGACAGCTAACACTGAAGCTTTCTTT
NA	TRBV29-1	TRBJ1-2	NA	CSVEAGQGGYTF	TGCAGCGTTGAAGCAGGCCAGGGGGGCTACACCTTC
NA	TRBV28	TRBJ2-7	NA	CASSLSGIPYEQYF	TGTGCCAGCAGTTTGTCGGGGATCCCCTACGAGCAGTACTTC
TRBD2	TRBV6-2/TRBV6-3	TRBJ2-1	once	CASSYEGGGFNEQFF	TGTGCCAGCAGTTACGAGGGCGGGGGTTTCAATGAGCAGTTCTTC
NA	TRBV3-1/TRBV3-2	TRBJ1-5	NA	CASSPFPRVRNQPQHF	TGTGCCAGCAGCCCGTTCCCCAGGGTACGCAATCAGCCCCAGCATTTT